One and the same sample provided the 26 T cell receptor beta chains below, sequenced in a study of vaccination and CD4 T cells after COVID-19 (dated by TCRdb to between 2022 and 2023). Library preparation employed PCR. The sample was run on an Illumina iSeq 100. DNA from cultured CD4+ T cells underwent TCR sequencing with the Oncomine TCR Beta short-read assay at the Johns Hopkins FTIC core. TCRdb's own reprocessing of the public reads used fastp at Q25 and MiXCR and kept productive beta chains. When rows share a CDR3 protein, they turn into one entry using the most common DNA and genes. A total of about 9,100 distinct CDR3 sequences appear in this sample, 60% of them only once. Around an eighth of the sample is taken by the ten largest. Antigen specificity for these receptors is unknown. What this sample's treatment or condition label stands for: 10-day PBMC culture with coronavirus spike peptide pools or control peptides (ViraFEST assay).

Material: cultured CD4+ T cells from blood, obtained after SARS-CoV-2 vaccination. These receptors all stem from a human donor with COVID-19.

This rearrangement joins TRBV7-9 to TRBJ1-2, with D unresolved. In germline, CDR1 is SEHNR, CDR2 FQNEAQ (reference sequence). The V gene lost 4 bases and the J gene lost 5 bases, with 8 bases spanning the gap. The CDR3 is 12 residues long. For the CDR3, the DNA is TGTGCCAGCAGCTCCACATATTATGGCTACACCTTC. Amino acid sequence: CASSSTYYGYTF.

The chain recombines TRBV7-6 with TRBJ2-1; TRBD2 matches 8 bases. Per germline, CDR1 SGHVS and CDR2 FNYEAQ. The CDR3 totals 14 residues. The V and J ends lost 5 bases and 6 bases, in that order; junction bases with no gene match: 6. The CDR3 nucleotides are TGTGCCAGCAGCGGGACTAGTCGGGTCAATGAGCAGTTCTTC. It encodes CASSGTSRVNEQFF.

The chain is built from TRBV28 and TRBJ2-7; D not certain. In germline, CDR1 is MDHEN, CDR2 SYDVKM. This CDR3 has 11 amino acids. Trimming stripped 6 bases from V and 4 bases from J, with 7 bases between. Here the CDR3 DNA reads TGTGCCAGCAGCCAAGGGTACGAGCAGTACTTC. It translates to CASSQGYEQYF.

The chain employs TRBV7-9 and TRBJ1-2; 7 positions agree with TRBD1. The CDR3 is 15 amino acids. Germline loops: CDR1 SEHNR, CDR2 FQNEAQ (reference sequence). The V segment lost 5 bases and the J segment 0 bases; nucleotides outside the gene matches: 6. CDR3 protein: CASSRRDSPNYGYTF. CDR3 nucleotides: TGTGCCAGCAGCAGACGGGACAGTCCTAACTATGGCTACACCTTC.

CDR3 in amino acids: CASSLEGRAYGYTF. CDR3 coding DNA: TGTGCCAGCAGCTTAGAGGGCAGGGCCTATGGCTACACCTTC. This chain links TRBV7-2 with TRBJ1-2; D perhaps matches TRBD1 (5 bases). Trimming pared 1 base from V and 4 bases from J, leaving 10 bases between. From germline, CDR1 is SGHTA and CDR2 FQGNSA. The CDR3 is made up of 14 amino acids.

This clonotype occurred once. This rearrangement joins TRBV19 to TRBJ2-1; TRBD2 aligns across 14 bases. CDR3 size: 15 residues. V gave up 4 bases and J gave up 6 bases; unmatched junction bases: 2. CDR1 is LNHDA and CDR2 is SQIVND in the germline V gene (reference sequence). The CDR3 sequence is CASSNGLAGGNEQFF. The CDR3 DNA reads as TGTGCCAGTAGTAACGGACTAGCGGGGGGCAATGAGCAGTTCTTC.

This clonotype was seen once. This sequence joins TRBV6-5 and TRBJ1-5; D is unresolved. The CDR3 sequence is 14 residues long. Germline values: CDR1 MNHEY, CDR2 SVGAGI. The ends were cut back, 4 bases at V and 7 bases at J, with 14 bases in the middle. CDR3 sequence reads: CASSSERSRQPQHF. The CDR3 DNA reads TGTGCCAGCAGTTCGGAGAGGAGTCGGCAGCCCCAGCATTTT.

This chain uses TRBV19 with TRBJ2-2; 9 bases fit TRBD1. This CDR3 comprises 15 residues. The germline V gene has CDR1 LNHDA and CDR2 SQIVND (reference sequence). The V gene end was trimmed by 10 bases and the J gene end by 2 bases; junction bases not matched to a gene: 8. The CDR3 protein is CATYGQGSNTGELFF. The CDR3 DNA follows: TGTGCCACCTACGGACAGGGGAGTAACACCGGGGAGCTGTTTTTT.

This chain links TRBV20-1 with TRBJ2-3, with 8 bases lining up with TRBD2. Per the germline V gene, CDR1 is DFQATT and CDR2 is SNEGSKA (reference sequence). This CDR3 contains 15 residues. Germline trimming cut 4 bases from V and 8 bases from J; bases unmatched to any gene: 14. The CDR3 DNA sequence: TGCAGTGCTAAGTTGGCGGGGGGCGGCGGGGGTACGCAGTATTTT. It is translated as CSAKLAGGGGGTQYF.

The chain uses TRBV5-7 and TRBJ2-7, with D tentatively TRBD1 (5 bases). TRBV5-7 has ORF status, its function being uncertain. This CDR3 is built from 13 residues. V lost 8 bases, J lost 1 base, and 13 bases lay in between. The CDR3 DNA is TGTGCCAGTGTCCGGACACCATCCTACGAGCAGTACTTC. Residues: CASVRTPSYEQYF.

The chain couples TRBV7-2 to TRBJ2-5, with TRBD2 matching over 7 bases. The length of the CDR3 is 13 residues. V lost 3 bases, J lost 5 bases, and 3 bases stayed unmatched. Germline CDR1 SGHTA, CDR2 FQGNSA. CDR3: CASSFSGRETQYF. CDR3 in DNA: TGTGCCAGCAGCTTTAGCGGGCGGGAGACCCAGTACTTC.

The CDR3 DNA follows: TGTGCCAGCAGCTTAGATCGGCGGACCATATATTTT. It codes for CASSLDRRTIYF. The chain uses TRBV11-3 and TRBJ1-3, with D unclear. The CDR3 is made up of 12 amino acids. Trimming removed 0 bases at V and 10 bases at J, with 7 bases between. Per germline, CDR1 SGHNT and CDR2 YENEEA.

The gene calls are TRBV20-1 and TRBJ2-1; 8 positions agree with TRBD2. With V trimmed by 0 bases and J by 5 bases, 6 bases remained unmatched. This CDR3 is 15 amino acids long. Per germline, CDR1 DFQATT and CDR2 SNEGSKA (reference sequence). This CDR3 is CSARDPGTSNNEQFF. The CDR3 nucleotides read TGCAGTGCTAGAGATCCCGGGACTAGTAACAATGAGCAGTTCTTC.

This clonotype appeared a single time. V gene TRBV7-2 combines with J gene TRBJ2-5; TRBD1 matches 8 bases. Germline loops: CDR1 SGHTA, CDR2 FQGNSA. CDR3 length: 13 amino acids. V lost 6 bases to trimming and J lost 7 bases; unmatched junction nucleotides: 7. The CDR3 sequence: CASSRTGPATQYF. The CDR3 DNA reads TGTGCCAGCAGTAGGACAGGGCCGGCGACCCAGTACTTC.

The chain combines TRBV7-9 with TRBJ2-7; D perhaps matches TRBD1 (6 bases). This CDR3 comprises 17 residues. Germline V lookup: CDR1 SEHNR, CDR2 FQNEAQ (reference sequence). V lost 1 base to trimming and J lost 4 bases, with 20 bases between them. The CDR3 DNA follows: TGTGCCAGCAGCTTAGGCCAAACCACAGGGATCAGTTACGAGCAGTACTTC. It translates to CASSLGQTTGISYEQYF.

This clonotype was seen more than once but under ten times. The chain couples TRBV20-1 to TRBJ1-1, with D uncertain. Germline V gene data show CDR1 as DFQATT and CDR2 as SNEGSKA (reference sequence). The CDR3 is made up of 12 amino acids. Trimming took 4 bases from V and 5 from J, leaving 11 bases between them. CDR3 nucleotides: TGCAGTGCTAAAGATGCCGGGACTGAAGCTTTCTTT. Translating it yields CSAKDAGTEAFF.

CDR3 nucleotides: TGTGCCAGCAGTGTCCGGACAGGGCAAGGAAACACCATATATTTT. Its protein product is CASSVRTGQGNTIYF. The rearrangement joins TRBV6-2 or TRBV6-3 to TRBJ1-3; 8 nucleotides align to TRBD1. V shed 5 bases and J 4 bases; nucleotides not matched to a gene: 7. The CDR3 is 15 amino acids. Germline V gene lookup returns CDR1 MNHEY and CDR2 SVGEGT.

This chain links TRBV28 with TRBJ2-2, with a weak D call TRBD2 (6 bases). The CDR3 has 13 amino acids. V was pared by 10 bases and J by 4 bases, with 13 bases between. Germline V lookup: CDR1 MDHEN, CDR2 SYDVKM. The CDR3, as DNA: TGTGCCACCCAGCGGGTTCTCACCGGGGAGCTGTTTTTT. This codes for CATQRVLTGELFF.

V is TRBV29-1 and J is TRBJ2-7, with no clear D. The germline V gene has CDR1 SQVTM and CDR2 ANQGSEA. V was cut by 5 bases and J by 7 bases, with 12 bases left in between. CDR3 length: 11 amino acids. CDR3 protein: CSVSKGWEQYF. The CDR3 DNA reads TGCAGCGTTAGCAAAGGGTGGGAGCAGTACTTC.

The DNA of the CDR3 is TGTGCCAGCAGTTGGACAGGGGGCCTTCAGCCCCAGCATTTT. It codes for CASSWTGGLQPQHF. The genes are TRBV6-2 or TRBV6-3 and TRBJ1-5, with TRBD1 matching 11 bases. There are 14 residues in the CDR3. Trimming at V came to 4 bases and at J to 6 bases, leaving 2 bases not matched to a gene. Germline CDR1 MNHEY, CDR2 SVGEGT.

This chain links TRBV19 with TRBJ2-5; 7 bases align to TRBD1. V shed 2 bases and J 2 bases; nucleotides not matched to a gene: 8. Germline CDR1 reads LNHDA; CDR2 reads SQIVND (reference sequence). The CDR3 totals 16 residues. The CDR3 bases are TGTGCCAGTAGTATATCCCTGACAGGGTTGCAAGAGACCCAGTACTTC. Translated, it gives CASSISLTGLQETQYF.

This clonotype was observed once. This chain uses TRBV20-1 with TRBJ2-3, with D perhaps matching TRBD2 (6 bases). Germline lookup yields CDR1 DFQATT and CDR2 SNEGSKA (reference sequence). The germline V and J ends were trimmed by 6 bases and 2 bases, with 12 bases remaining between them. The CDR3 sequence is 13 residues long. Here the CDR3 reads CSASTSDTDTQYF. DNA for the CDR3: TGCAGTGCGTCGACTAGTGACACAGATACGCAGTATTTT.

V gene TRBV28 combines with J gene TRBJ1-3; TRBD1 matches at 7 bases. The CDR3 sequence is 16 residues long. The V and J ends lost 3 bases and 4 bases, in that order; junction bases with no gene match: 9. Germline-derived CDR1 and CDR2 are MDHEN and SYDVKM. In DNA form, the CDR3 reads TGTGCCAGCAGTTTCCCAGGGGGAGCGGGGGGAAACACCATATATTTT. This gives the protein CASSFPGGAGGNTIYF. Drawing the rest from reference TRBV28 and TRBJ1-3, the complete variable domain is DVKVTQSSRYLVKRTGEKVFLECVQDMDHENMFWYRQDPGLGLRLIYFSYDVKMKEKGDIPEGYSVSREKKERFSLILESASTNQTSMYLCASSFPGGAGGNTIYFGEGSWLTVV.

This clonotype has more than one count but fewer than ten. The chain uses TRBV20-1 and TRBJ2-7; 10 bases are shared with TRBD2. With V trimmed by 5 bases and J by 3 bases, 7 bases remained unmatched. The CDR3 consists of 14 residues. Germline V gene data show CDR1 as DFQATT and CDR2 as SNEGSKA (reference sequence). Written as DNA, the CDR3 is TGCAGTGCTTTGATCTCTAGCGGGGGCTACGAGCAGTACTTC. Translation gives CSALISSGGYEQYF.

The CDR3 here is CSAIDRVINEQFF. In DNA form, the CDR3 reads TGCAGTGCCATAGACAGGGTCATCAATGAGCAGTTCTTC. This chain joins TRBV20-1 and TRBJ2-1; 7 bases align to TRBD1. Germline assignment: CDR1 DFQATT and CDR2 SNEGSKA (reference sequence). The CDR3 spans 13 residues. The V and J ends lost 6 bases and 6 bases, in that order; junction bases with no gene match: 8.

This clonotype was detected only a few times. V gene TRBV27 combines with J gene TRBJ1-6, with D maybe TRBD1 (5 bases). The V end was cut by 6 bases, the J end by 10 bases, with 16 bases between. This CDR3 is 14 amino acids long. Germline CDR1 and CDR2: MNHEY and SMNVEV (reference sequence). This CDR3 is CASSPREVHSPLHF. Written as DNA, the CDR3 is TGTGCCAGCAGCCCCAGGGAGGTCCACTCACCCCTCCACTTT.